The sequence of this T cell receptor (beta chain) was determined in a study of CD8 T cells in Susac syndrome. About 0.45 to 1 ug RNA was reverse transcribed with random hexamers. TCRdb reprocessed the immunoSEQ multiplex PCR reads via MiXCR and lists one record per CDR3 protein. The table includes 400,000 to 550,000 distinct CDR3 sequences, approximately 85% detected once. The CDR3 loop spans 17 amino acids. The V and J ends lost 3 bases and 0 bases, in that order; junction bases with no gene match: 9. Germline CDR1 reads SGHRS; CDR2 reads YFSETQ. TCR beta from blood CD8+ and CD4+ T cells was sequenced.

Sample: CD8+ T cells from PBMCs. The genes are TRBV5-1 and TRBJ2-1, with 7 bases matching TRBD2. The receptor comes from a human donor with multiple sclerosis. The CDR3 reads CASSSTLAEPSYNEQFF. The DNA for the CDR3 is TGCGCCAGCAGCTCCACCCTAGCGGAACCCTCCTACAATGAGCAGTTCTTC. Full variable domain (outside the CDR3, taken from reference TRBV5-1 and TRBJ2-1): KAGVTQTPRYLIKTRGQQVTLSCSPISGHRSVSWYQQTPGQGLQFLFEYFSETQRNKGNFPGRFSGRQFSNSRSEMNVSTLELGDSALYLCASSSTLAEPSYNEQFFGPGTRLTVL.